Listed below are T cell receptor beta chains from one sample, sequenced in a study of post-analysis software for immune sequencing data. TCRdb fed the PCR reads into MiXCR, producing one record per CDR3 protein. This sample has 800,000 to 950,000 distinct CDR3 sequences, with 53% found just once. The material sequenced was blood. These receptors were taken from a girl aged 10 to 17 with multiple sclerosis. The CDR3 runs from the conserved cysteine through the conserved F or W. The order of the fields is CDR3 protein, CDR3 DNA, D gene, clone size, V gene, J gene, CDR3 length. D genes are given only for firm matches. The listing skips clone size in some rows; elsewhere it reads once, few, many or a size class.

cdr3_aa: CASSFNRVSYNEQFF
cdr3_nt: TGTGCCAGCAGTTTTAACCGGGTATCGTACAATGAGCAGTTCTTC
d_call: -
clone_size: -
v_call: TRBV12-3/TRBV12-4
j_call: TRBJ2-1
cdr3_length: 15

cdr3_aa: CASSLEWLQETQYF
cdr3_nt: TGCGCCAGCAGCTTGGAGTGGTTACAAGAGACCCAGTACTTC
d_call: -
clone_size: -
v_call: TRBV5-1
j_call: TRBJ2-5
cdr3_length: 14

cdr3_aa: CSARALDYEQYF
cdr3_nt: TGCAGTGCTAGAGCGCTCGACTACGAGCAGTACTTC
d_call: -
clone_size: -
v_call: TRBV20-1
j_call: TRBJ2-7
cdr3_length: 12

cdr3_aa: CAWKPGPAAYNEQFF
cdr3_nt: TGTGCCTGGAAACCGGGCCCAGCTGCCTACAATGAGCAGTTCTTC
d_call: -
clone_size: -
v_call: TRBV30
j_call: TRBJ2-1
cdr3_length: 15

cdr3_aa: CASSLRRLYEQYF
cdr3_nt: TGTGCCAGCAGTCTACGACGGCTCTACGAGCAGTACTTC
d_call: -
clone_size: -
v_call: TRBV12-3/TRBV12-4
j_call: TRBJ2-7
cdr3_length: 13

cdr3_aa: CASRLGQGAYEQYF
cdr3_nt: TGTGCCAGCAGGTTGGGACAGGGTGCCTACGAGCAGTACTTC
d_call: TRBD1
clone_size: few
v_call: TRBV12-3/TRBV12-4
j_call: TRBJ2-7
cdr3_length: 14

cdr3_aa: CASSSGTQLSSYEQYF
cdr3_nt: TGTGCCAGCAGTTCCGGGACCCAACTGAGCTCCTACGAGCAGTACTTC
d_call: -
clone_size: few
v_call: TRBV12-3/TRBV12-4
j_call: TRBJ2-7
cdr3_length: 16

cdr3_aa: CATSRDPGTSLYNEQFF
cdr3_nt: TGTGCCACCAGCAGAGATCCGGGCACTAGCCTCTACAATGAGCAGTTCTTC
d_call: -
clone_size: -
v_call: TRBV15
j_call: TRBJ2-1
cdr3_length: 17

cdr3_aa: CASLQSTDYGYTF
cdr3_nt: TGTGCCAGCCTACAGAGCACAGACTATGGCTACACCTTC
d_call: -
clone_size: -
v_call: TRBV7-9
j_call: TRBJ1-2
cdr3_length: 13

cdr3_aa: CASSYLSPGPSSYNEQYF
cdr3_nt: TGTGCCAGCAGTTACCTTTCGCCGGGGCCTAGCTCCTACAATGAGCAGTACTTC
d_call: -
clone_size: once
v_call: TRBV6-5
j_call: TRBJ2-5
cdr3_length: 18

cdr3_aa: CSARWGQGALIEQFF
cdr3_nt: TGCAGTGCTAGGTGGGGACAGGGGGCTTTAATTGAGCAGTTCTTC
d_call: TRBD1
clone_size: few
v_call: TRBV20-1
j_call: TRBJ2-1
cdr3_length: 15

cdr3_aa: CASTKQGYSNQPQHF
cdr3_nt: TGTGCCAGCACCAAACAGGGTTATAGCAATCAGCCCCAGCATTTT
d_call: -
clone_size: -
v_call: TRBV5-6
j_call: TRBJ1-5
cdr3_length: 15

cdr3_aa: CASSQQQGSSYNEQYF
cdr3_nt: TGCGCCAGCAGCCAACAACAGGGGAGCTCCTACAATGAGCAGTACTTC
d_call: TRBD1
clone_size: once
v_call: TRBV4-1
j_call: TRBJ2-7
cdr3_length: 16

cdr3_aa: CASSLGSGDNEQFF
cdr3_nt: TGTGCCAGCAGTTTGGGCTCCGGAGACAATGAGCAGTTCTTC
d_call: -
clone_size: many
v_call: TRBV12-3/TRBV12-4
j_call: TRBJ2-1
cdr3_length: 14

cdr3_aa: CASSLMADWGTDTQYF
cdr3_nt: TGTGCCAGCAGCTTAATGGCCGACTGGGGCACAGATACGCAGTATTTT
d_call: -
clone_size: -
v_call: TRBV7-9
j_call: TRBJ2-3
cdr3_length: 16

cdr3_aa: CATSRDRSGTGRNEQFF
cdr3_nt: TGTGCCACCAGCAGAGATCGATCCGGGACAGGTCGAAATGAGCAGTTCTTC
d_call: TRBD1
clone_size: -
v_call: TRBV15
j_call: TRBJ2-1
cdr3_length: 17

cdr3_aa: CASSFWDSIYGYTF
cdr3_nt: TGTGCCAGCAGCTTTTGGGACAGCATCTATGGCTACACCTTC
d_call: TRBD1
clone_size: -
v_call: TRBV5-5
j_call: TRBJ1-2
cdr3_length: 14

cdr3_aa: CAWSGAGQSYNEQFF
cdr3_nt: TGTGCCTGGAGTGGGGCGGGGCAGTCTTACAATGAGCAGTTCTTC
d_call: -
clone_size: -
v_call: TRBV30
j_call: TRBJ2-1
cdr3_length: 15

cdr3_aa: CATSRDYSDSDNSPLHF
cdr3_nt: TGTGCCACCAGCAGAGATTATTCGGACAGCGATAATTCACCCCTCCACTTT
d_call: -
clone_size: -
v_call: TRBV15
j_call: TRBJ1-6
cdr3_length: 17

cdr3_aa: CASSYSGDPSTDTQYF
cdr3_nt: TGTGCCAGCAGTTACTCGGGGGATCCTAGCACAGATACGCAGTATTTT
d_call: -
clone_size: -
v_call: TRBV6-5
j_call: TRBJ2-3
cdr3_length: 16

cdr3_aa: CASSPLGRAINEQFF
cdr3_nt: TGCGCCAGCAGCCCCCTCGGGAGGGCCATAAATGAGCAGTTCTTC
d_call: TRBD2
clone_size: many
v_call: TRBV5-1
j_call: TRBJ2-1
cdr3_length: 15

cdr3_aa: CASSKDASYNSPLHF
cdr3_nt: TGTGCCAGCAGTAAAGATGCCTCCTATAATTCACCCCTCCACTTT
d_call: -
clone_size: -
v_call: TRBV7-2
j_call: TRBJ1-6
cdr3_length: 15

cdr3_aa: CASSSKSGLGTDTQYF
cdr3_nt: TGCGCCAGCAGCTCAAAAAGCGGGCTAGGAACAGATACGCAGTATTTT
d_call: -
clone_size: few
v_call: TRBV5-1
j_call: TRBJ2-3
cdr3_length: 16

cdr3_aa: CASSLLGAPGETQYF
cdr3_nt: TGTGCCAGCAGCCTTCTAGGGGCGCCGGGGGAGACCCAGTACTTC
d_call: -
clone_size: -
v_call: TRBV3-1
j_call: TRBJ2-5
cdr3_length: 15

cdr3_aa: CASSPQGTGSLGEQYF
cdr3_nt: TGTGCCAGCTCACCTCAAGGGACGGGATCCCTTGGGGAGCAGTACTTC
d_call: -
clone_size: -
v_call: TRBV18
j_call: TRBJ2-7
cdr3_length: 16